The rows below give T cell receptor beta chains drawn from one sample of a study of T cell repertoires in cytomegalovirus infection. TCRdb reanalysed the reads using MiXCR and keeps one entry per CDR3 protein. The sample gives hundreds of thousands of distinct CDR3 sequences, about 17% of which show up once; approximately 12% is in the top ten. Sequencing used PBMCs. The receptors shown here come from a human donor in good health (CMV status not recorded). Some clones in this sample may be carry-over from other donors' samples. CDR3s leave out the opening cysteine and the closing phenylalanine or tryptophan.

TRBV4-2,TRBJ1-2,ASSQDSSAIWGYT
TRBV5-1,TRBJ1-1,ASSLIDREGTEAF
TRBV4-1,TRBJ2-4,ASSQEDWAKNIQY
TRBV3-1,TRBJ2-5,ASSQISPGQRETQY
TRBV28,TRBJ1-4,ASSLGPPPTNEKLF
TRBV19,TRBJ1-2,ATSSGGIGANYGYT
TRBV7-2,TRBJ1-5,ASSLEIRRSNQPQH
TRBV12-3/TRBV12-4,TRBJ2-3,ASRMTSTDTQY
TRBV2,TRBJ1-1,AATGTGGTEAF
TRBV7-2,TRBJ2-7,ASSFGGGRTVEQY
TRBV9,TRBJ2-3,ASSVAAGEYGTQY
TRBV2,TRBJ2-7,ASSRPGAYEQY
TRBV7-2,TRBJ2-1,ASSYISGGVRHNEQF
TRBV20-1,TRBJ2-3,SARLAGTDTQY
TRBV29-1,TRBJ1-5,SVARDGNQPQH
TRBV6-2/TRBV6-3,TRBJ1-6,ASSPDRGWPNSPLH
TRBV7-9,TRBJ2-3,ASSPPGQGPDTQY
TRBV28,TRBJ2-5,ASRSAGGVETQY
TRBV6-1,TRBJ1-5,ASVLTGGNQPQH
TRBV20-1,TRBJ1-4,SAPGVGPQLF
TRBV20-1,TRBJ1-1,SARGRPGQSMNTEAF
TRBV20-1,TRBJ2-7,SATGTSAKPYEQY
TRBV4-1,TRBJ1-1,ASSRQTGEGPEAF
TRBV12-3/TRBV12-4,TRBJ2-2,ASSRQGLGTGELF
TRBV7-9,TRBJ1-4,ASSSNNEKLF
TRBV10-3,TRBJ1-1,AIRQEAEAF